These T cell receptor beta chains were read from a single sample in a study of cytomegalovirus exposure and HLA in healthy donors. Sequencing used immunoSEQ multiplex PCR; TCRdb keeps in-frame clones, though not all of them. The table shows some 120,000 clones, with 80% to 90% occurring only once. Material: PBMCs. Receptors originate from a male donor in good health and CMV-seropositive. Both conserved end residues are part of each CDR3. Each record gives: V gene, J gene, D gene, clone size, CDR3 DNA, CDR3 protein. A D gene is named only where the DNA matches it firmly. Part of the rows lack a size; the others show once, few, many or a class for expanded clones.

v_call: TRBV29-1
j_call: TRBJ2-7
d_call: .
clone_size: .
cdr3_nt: TGCAGCGTGGCAGCGGGTGCCCTCTCCTACGAGCAGTACTTC
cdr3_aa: CSVAAGALSYEQYF

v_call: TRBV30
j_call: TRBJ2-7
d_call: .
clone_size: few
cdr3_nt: TGTGCCTGGTCGCCCGGCGGTGTGGCCTACGAGCAGTACTTC
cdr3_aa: CAWSPGGVAYEQYF

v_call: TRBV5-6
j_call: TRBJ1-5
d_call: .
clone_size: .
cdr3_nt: TGTGCCAGCAGCTTGGGGGCACCCAGCAATCAGCCCCAGCATTTT
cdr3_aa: CASSLGAPSNQPQHF

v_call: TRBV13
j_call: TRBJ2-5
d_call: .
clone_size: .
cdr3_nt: TGTGCCAGCAGCCTTAGACTGGCTTACCAAGAGACCCAGTACTTC
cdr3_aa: CASSLRLAYQETQYF

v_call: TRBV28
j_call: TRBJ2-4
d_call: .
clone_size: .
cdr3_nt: TGTGCCAGCAGGAGGGGGTCGTTGGCGGAGTCAAACATTCAGTACTTC
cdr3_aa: CASRRGSLAESNIQYF

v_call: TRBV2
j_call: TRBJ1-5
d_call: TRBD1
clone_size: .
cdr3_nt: TGTGCCAGCAGCGGACAGGGGGGACGGAGCAATCAGCCCCAGCATTTT
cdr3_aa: CASSGQGGRSNQPQHF

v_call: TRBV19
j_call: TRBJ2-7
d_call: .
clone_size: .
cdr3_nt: TGTGCCAGTAGTCGGTCAGGGGTGGGAGAGCAGTACTTC
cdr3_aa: CASSRSGVGEQYF

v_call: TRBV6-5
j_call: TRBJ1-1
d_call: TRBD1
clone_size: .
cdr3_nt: TGTGCCAGCAGGCACAGGGGCACTGAAGCTTTCTTT
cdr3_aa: CASRHRGTEAFF

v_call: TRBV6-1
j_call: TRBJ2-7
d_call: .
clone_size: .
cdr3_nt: TGTGCCAGCTTACAGCTTTACGAGCAGTACTTC
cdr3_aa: CASLQLYEQYF

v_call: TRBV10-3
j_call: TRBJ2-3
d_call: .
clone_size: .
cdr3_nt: TGTGCCATCAGTGACAGCGCGGCAGATACGCAGTATTTT
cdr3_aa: CAISDSAADTQYF

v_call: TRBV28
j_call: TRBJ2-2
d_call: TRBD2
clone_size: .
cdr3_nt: TGTGCCAGCAGTTTATGGGCGACTAGCGGCACCGGGGAGCTGTTTTTT
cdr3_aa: CASSLWATSGTGELFF

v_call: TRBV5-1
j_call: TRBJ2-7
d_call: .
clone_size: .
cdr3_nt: TGCGCCAGCAGCGTGACAGGGAGGTCAACCTACGAGCAGTACTTC
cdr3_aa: CASSVTGRSTYEQYF

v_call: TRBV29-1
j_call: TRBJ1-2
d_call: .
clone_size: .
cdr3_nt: TGCAGCGGGGGGGAAGAGTATGGCTACACCTTC
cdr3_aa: CSGGEEYGYTF

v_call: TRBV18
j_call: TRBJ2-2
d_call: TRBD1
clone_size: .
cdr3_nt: TGTGCCAGTATACAGGGGACGAACACCGGGGAGCTGTTTTTT
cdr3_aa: CASIQGTNTGELFF

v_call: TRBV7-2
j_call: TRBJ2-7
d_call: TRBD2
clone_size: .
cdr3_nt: TGTGCCAGCAGCCCAGCGGGAGTCGAGCAGTACTTC
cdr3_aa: CASSPAGVEQYF

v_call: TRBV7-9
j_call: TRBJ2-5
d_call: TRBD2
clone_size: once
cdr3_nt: TGTGCCAGCAGCCCCCGACTAGCGGGAGGACATCGGGAGACCCAGTACTTC
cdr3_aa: CASSPRLAGGHRETQYF

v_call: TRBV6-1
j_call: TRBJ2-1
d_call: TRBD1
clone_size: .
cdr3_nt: TGTGCCAGCAGTGAAGAACGGACAGGGGTTCGTAATGAGCAGTTCTTC
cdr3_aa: CASSEERTGVRNEQFF

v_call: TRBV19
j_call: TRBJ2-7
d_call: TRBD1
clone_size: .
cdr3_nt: TGTGCCAGTAGTATGGACAGGGGGGGCTACGAGCAGTACTTC
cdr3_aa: CASSMDRGGYEQYF

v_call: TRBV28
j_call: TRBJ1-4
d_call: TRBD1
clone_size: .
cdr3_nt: TGTGCCAGCAGTTTTGCACAGGGGAATGAAAAACTGTTTTTT
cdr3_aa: CASSFAQGNEKLFF

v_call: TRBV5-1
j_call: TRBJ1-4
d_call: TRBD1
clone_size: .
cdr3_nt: TGCGCCAGCAGCTCCGGACAGGGTGAGAAACTGTTTTTT
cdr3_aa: CASSSGQGEKLFF

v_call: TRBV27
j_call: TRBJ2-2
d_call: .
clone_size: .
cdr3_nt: TGTGCCAGCAGTATCGAGCTGAACACCGGGGAGCTGTTTTTT
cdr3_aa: CASSIELNTGELFF

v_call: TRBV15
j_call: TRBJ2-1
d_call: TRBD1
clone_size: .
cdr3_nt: TGTGCCACCAGCGCCTTATCAGGGGGTTACAATGAGCAGTTCTTC
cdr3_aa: CATSALSGGYNEQFF

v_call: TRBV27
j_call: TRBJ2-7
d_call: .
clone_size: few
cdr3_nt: TGTGCCAGCAGTCGCCACAGGGTTAACGAGCAGTACTTC
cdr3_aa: CASSRHRVNEQYF

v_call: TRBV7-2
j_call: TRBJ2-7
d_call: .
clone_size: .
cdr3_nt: TGTGCCAGCAGCCCCAACTCCTACGAGCAGTACTTC
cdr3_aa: CASSPNSYEQYF

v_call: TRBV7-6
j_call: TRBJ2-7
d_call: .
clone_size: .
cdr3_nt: TGTGCCAGCAGCTTAGGGGAAGATGGACTACTCGAGCAGTACTTC
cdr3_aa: CASSLGEDGLLEQYF

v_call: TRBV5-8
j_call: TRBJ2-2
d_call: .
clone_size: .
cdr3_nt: TGTGCCAGCAGCTTGCGGGAGCGCACCGGGGAGCTGTTTTTT
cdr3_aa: CASSLRERTGELFF

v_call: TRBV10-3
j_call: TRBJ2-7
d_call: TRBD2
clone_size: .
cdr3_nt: TGTGCCATCCAGGGACTAGCGGGAGCGGGGCAGTACTTC
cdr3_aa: CAIQGLAGAGQYF

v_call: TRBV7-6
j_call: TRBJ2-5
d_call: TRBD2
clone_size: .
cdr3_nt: TGTGCCAGCAGCGAGAGGACTAGCGGGGCAACCCAGTACTTC
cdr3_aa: CASSERTSGATQYF

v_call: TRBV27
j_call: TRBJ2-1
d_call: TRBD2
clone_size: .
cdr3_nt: TGTGCCAGCAGTTTCCTCGGGACTAGCGGGAGCCCTGAGCAGTTCTTC
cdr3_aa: CASSFLGTSGSPEQFF

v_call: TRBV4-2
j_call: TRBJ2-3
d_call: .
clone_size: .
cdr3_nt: TGTGCCAGCAGCCCTATCGAGCGGAGCACAGATACGCAGTATTTT
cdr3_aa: CASSPIERSTDTQYF

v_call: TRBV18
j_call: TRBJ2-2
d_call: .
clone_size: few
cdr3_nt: TGTGCCAGCTCACCAAATAGCGGCGGGGAGCTGTTTTTT
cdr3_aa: CASSPNSGGELFF

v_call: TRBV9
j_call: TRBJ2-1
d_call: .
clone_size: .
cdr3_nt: TGTGCCAGCAGCGTAGCTACTGGCACCTGGGAGGAGCAGTTCTTC
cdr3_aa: CASSVATGTWEEQFF

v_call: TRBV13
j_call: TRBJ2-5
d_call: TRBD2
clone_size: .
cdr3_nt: TGTGCCAGCAGCTTGGGGGGGATCGGAGAGACCCAGTACTTC
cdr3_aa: CASSLGGIGETQYF

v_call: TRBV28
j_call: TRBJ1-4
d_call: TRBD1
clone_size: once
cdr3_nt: TGTGCCAGCAGGCCCGCCGGGACAGGAAATGAAAAACTGTTTTTT
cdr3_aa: CASRPAGTGNEKLFF

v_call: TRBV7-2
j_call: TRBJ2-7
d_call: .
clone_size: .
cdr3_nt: TGTGCCAGCAGCTTCGACCGGGACTCCTACGAGCAGTACTTC
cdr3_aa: CASSFDRDSYEQYF

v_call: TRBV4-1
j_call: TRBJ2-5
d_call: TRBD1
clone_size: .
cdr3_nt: TGCGCCAGCAGCCAATGGACAGGGGGCAATCGAGAGACCCAGTACTTC
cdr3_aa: CASSQWTGGNRETQYF

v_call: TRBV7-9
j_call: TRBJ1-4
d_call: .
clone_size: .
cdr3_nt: TGTGCCAGCAGCTCAGTGGGGGGGGAAAAACTGTTTTTT
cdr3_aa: CASSSVGGEKLFF

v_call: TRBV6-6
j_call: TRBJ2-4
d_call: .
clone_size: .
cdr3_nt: TGTGCCAGCAGTTACGCCAATCGGTTAGCCAAAAACATTCAGTACTTC
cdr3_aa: CASSYANRLAKNIQYF

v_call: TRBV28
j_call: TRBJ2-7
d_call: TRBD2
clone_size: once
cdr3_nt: TGTGCCAGCAGTTCTTCCGGGACGGCGGGGGGTTACGAGCAGTACTTC
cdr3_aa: CASSSSGTAGGYEQYF

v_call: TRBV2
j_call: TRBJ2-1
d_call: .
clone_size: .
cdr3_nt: TGTGCCAGCATGCAGGGAATTTCTCAGTTCTTC
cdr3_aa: CASMQGISQFF

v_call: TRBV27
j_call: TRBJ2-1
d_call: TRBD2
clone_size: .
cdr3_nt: TGTGCCAGCAGTTTTGGCGGGAGAACGGATGAGCAGTTCTTC
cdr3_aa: CASSFGGRTDEQFF

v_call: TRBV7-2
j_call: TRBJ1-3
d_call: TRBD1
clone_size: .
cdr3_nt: TGTGCCAGCAGCCCATCCACAGGGGAAGGAGGAAACACCATATATTTT
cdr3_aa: CASSPSTGEGGNTIYF

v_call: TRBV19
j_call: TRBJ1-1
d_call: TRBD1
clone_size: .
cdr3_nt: TGTGCCAGTAGTATAAGGGCAGGGGGCACTGAAGCTTTCTTT
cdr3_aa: CASSIRAGGTEAFF

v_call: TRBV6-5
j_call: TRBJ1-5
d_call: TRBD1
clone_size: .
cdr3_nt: TGTGCCAGCAGAATGACAGGGGGTCAGCCCCAGCATTTT
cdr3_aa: CASRMTGGQPQHF

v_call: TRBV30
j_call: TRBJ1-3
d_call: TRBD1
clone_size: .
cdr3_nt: TGTGCCTGGAGTGTGGGACAGGTTGGAAACACCATATATTTT
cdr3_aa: CAWSVGQVGNTIYF

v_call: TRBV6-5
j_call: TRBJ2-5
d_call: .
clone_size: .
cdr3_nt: TGTGCCAGCAGCCTGGACATGGGGGGGACCCAGTACTTC
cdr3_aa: CASSLDMGGTQYF

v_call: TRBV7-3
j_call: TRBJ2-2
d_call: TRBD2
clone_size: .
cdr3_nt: TGTGCCAGCAACCCGGGACTAGTAACCGGGGAGCTGTTTTTT
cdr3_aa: CASNPGLVTGELFF

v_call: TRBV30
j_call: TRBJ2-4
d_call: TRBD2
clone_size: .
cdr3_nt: TGTGCCTGGAGTGTAGGAAGTCTAGCGGAAAACATTCAGTACTTC
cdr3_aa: CAWSVGSLAENIQYF

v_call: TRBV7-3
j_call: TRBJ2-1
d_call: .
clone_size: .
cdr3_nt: TGTGCCAGCAAGATGGACAAATATTACAATGAGCAGTTCTTC
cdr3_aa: CASKMDKYYNEQFF

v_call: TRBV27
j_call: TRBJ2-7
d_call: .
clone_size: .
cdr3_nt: TGTGCCAGCACCCTTCCGGGATCCTACGAGCAGTACTTC
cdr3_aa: CASTLPGSYEQYF

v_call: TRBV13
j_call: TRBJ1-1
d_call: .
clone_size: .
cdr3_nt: TGTGCCAGCAGCTTACACCCAGGAACTGAAGCTTTCTTT
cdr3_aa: CASSLHPGTEAFF

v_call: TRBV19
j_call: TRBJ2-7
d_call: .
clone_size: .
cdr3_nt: TGTGCCAGTAGTAATCAGGGCGCCTACGAGCAGTACTTC
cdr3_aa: CASSNQGAYEQYF

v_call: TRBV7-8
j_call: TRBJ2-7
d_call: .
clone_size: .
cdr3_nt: TGTGCCAGCAGGGAGGGACAGTTCGGTGGGGAGCAGTACTTC
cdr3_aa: CASREGQFGGEQYF

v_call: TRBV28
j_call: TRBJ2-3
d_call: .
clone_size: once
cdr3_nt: TGTGCCAGCAGCGGGTTTTCGGGGATCACAGATACGCAGTATTTT
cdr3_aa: CASSGFSGITDTQYF

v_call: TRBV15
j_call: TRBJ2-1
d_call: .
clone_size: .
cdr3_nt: TGTGCCACCAGCAGGGGGCCCGGAACCTACAATGAGCAGTTCTTC
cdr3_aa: CATSRGPGTYNEQFF